This T cell receptor beta chain was sequenced in a study of beta chain features in type 1 diabetes. A note on this clone: The antigen is not known.

The investigators reverse transcribed all of the isolated RNA, so they sequenced expressed TCRB transcripts. Profiled with immunoSEQ multiplex PCR; TCRdb holds only in-frame clones, not every one. The sample has over 150,000 clones; less than 10% are singletons. Study conclusions and caveats: TCRB CDR3s from Type 1 diabetes patients were moderately but significantly shorter in all four CD4+ subsets. PCR could preferentially amplify shorter templates, alike in patients and controls.

Donors contributed one heparinised blood draw apiece, averaging around 100 mL. Source material: central memory CD4+ T cells from blood. The sequence was obtained from a man younger than 35 with type 1 diabetes.

CDR3 protein: CASRPKDRANEQFF. The CDR3 region has the DNA TGTGCCAGCCGACCGAAGGACAGGGCTAATGAGCAGTTCTTC. The chain carries TRBV7-8 and TRBJ2-1; 8 bases are a match to TRBD1. The CDR3 runs to 14 residues. Trimming took 8 bases from V and 7 from J; bases not matched to a gene: 10. Germline-derived CDR1 and CDR2 are SGHVS and FQNEAQ.